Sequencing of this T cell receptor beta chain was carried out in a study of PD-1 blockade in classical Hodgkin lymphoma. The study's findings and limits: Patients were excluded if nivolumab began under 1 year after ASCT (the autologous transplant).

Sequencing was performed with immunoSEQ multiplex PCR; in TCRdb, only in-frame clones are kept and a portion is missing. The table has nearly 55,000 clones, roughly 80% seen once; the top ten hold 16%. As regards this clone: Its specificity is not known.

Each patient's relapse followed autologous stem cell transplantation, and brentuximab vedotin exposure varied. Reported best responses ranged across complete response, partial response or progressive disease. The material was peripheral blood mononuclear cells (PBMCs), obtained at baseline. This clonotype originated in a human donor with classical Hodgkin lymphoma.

CDR3 region: CASSDSARDGYTF. DNA for the CDR3: TGTGCCAGTAGCGACAGCGCACGGGATGGCTACACCTTC. The chain carries TRBV7-9 and TRBJ1-2; TRBD1 is a possible D gene (5 bases). The CDR3 sequence is 13 residues long. CDR1 and CDR2 from the germline V gene are SEHNR and FQNEAQ (reference sequence). Trimming took off 9 bases at V and 6 bases at J, with 17 bases between the two ends.